This TCR beta chain was recorded in a study of Ad26.COV2.S vaccination and SARS-CoV-2 variants. About the research overall: Into the muscle, Ad26.COV2.S was dosed once or twice, 56 days apart.

Notes on this clone: Its antigen is as yet unknown.

The treatment was: 15 to 20 received Ad26.COV2.S at low or high dose, single or two shots; 5 received placebo; per-sample allocation not given. Sample collection was performed on day 63 after the first vaccine or placebo injection. Produced via immunoSEQ multiplex PCR; TCRdb's table is partial and in-frame only. The table has more than 300,000 clones, just over 85% seen once. Germline loops: CDR1 MGHRA, CDR2 YSYEKL. The CDR3 is 12 amino acids. Trimming cost V 0 bases and J 8 bases, with 8 bases left between them. Findings of the study overall: Non-spike TCR breadth was similar in vaccine and placebo recipients. Placebo recipients had lower spike-specific TCR breadth than vaccine recipients.

The sequencing here drew on peripheral blood, taken in a trial of Ad26.COV2.S vaccine versus placebo. The chain combines TRBV4-1 with TRBJ2-7, with D hard to call. This clonotype was obtained from a person aged 18-60 years who received the Ad26.COV2.S COVID-19 vaccine or a placebo. In DNA, the CDR3 is TGCGCCAGCAGCCAAGATCTCAGGAAGCAGTACTTC. Translation gives CASSQDLRKQYF.